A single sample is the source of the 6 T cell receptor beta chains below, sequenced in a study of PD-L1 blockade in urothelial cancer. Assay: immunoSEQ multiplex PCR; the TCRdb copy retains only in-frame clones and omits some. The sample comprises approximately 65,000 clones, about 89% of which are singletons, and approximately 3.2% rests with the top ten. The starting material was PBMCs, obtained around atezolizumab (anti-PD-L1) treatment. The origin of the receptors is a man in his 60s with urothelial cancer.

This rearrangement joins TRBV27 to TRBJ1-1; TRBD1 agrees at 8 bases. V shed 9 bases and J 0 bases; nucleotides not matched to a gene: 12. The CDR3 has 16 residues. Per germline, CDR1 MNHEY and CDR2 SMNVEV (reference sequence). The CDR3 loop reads CARSPGRGRLNTEAFF. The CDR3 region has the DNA TGTGCCAGAAGTCCCGGCAGGGGGCGGTTGAACACTGAAGCTTTCTTT.

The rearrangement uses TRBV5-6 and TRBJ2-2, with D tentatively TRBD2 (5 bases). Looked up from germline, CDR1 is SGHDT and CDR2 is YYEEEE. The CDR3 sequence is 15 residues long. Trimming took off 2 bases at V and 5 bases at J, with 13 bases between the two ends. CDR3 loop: CASSLASSGTGELFF. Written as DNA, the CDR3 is TGTGCCAGCAGCTTAGCTAGCTCGGGGACCGGGGAGCTGTTTTTT.

The CDR3 DNA sequence: TGTGCCATCAGTGGAACCGGGGGTATGAACACTGAAGCTTTCTTT. This codes for CAISGTGGMNTEAFF. V and J are TRBV10-3 and TRBJ1-1; maybe TRBD1 (5 bases). The V and J ends lost 4 bases and 0 bases respectively, with 12 bases between them. The CDR3 is 15 residues long. Germline loops: CDR1 ENHRY, CDR2 SYGVKD.

CDR3 region: CASSLGQSSSYEQYF. CDR3 nucleotides: TGTGCCAGCAGCTTAGGTCAATCGAGCTCCTACGAGCAGTACTTC. This chain uses TRBV7-9 with TRBJ2-7; D gene uncertain. From germline, CDR1 is SEHNR and CDR2 FQNEAQ (reference sequence). V lost 1 base and J 0 bases, leaving 10 bases between the germline ends. The CDR3 contains 15 residues.

The CDR3 region is CASSLTADQETQYF. The CDR3 nucleotides are TGTGCCAGCTCACTGACAGCAGACCAAGAGACCCAGTACTTC. The rearrangement uses TRBV18 and TRBJ2-5; weak D call: TRBD1 (5 bases). V dropped 4 bases and J dropped 0 bases, with 9 bases sitting between them. Germline CDR1 reads KGHSH; CDR2 reads LQKENI. The CDR3 has 14 amino acids. Variable domain in full (rest from reference TRBV18 and TRBJ2-5): NAGVMQNPRHLVRRRGQEARLRCSPMKGHSHVYWYRQLPEEGLKFMVYLQKENIIDESGMPKERFSAEFPKEGPSILRIQQVVRGDSAAYFCASSLTADQETQYFGPGTRLLVL.

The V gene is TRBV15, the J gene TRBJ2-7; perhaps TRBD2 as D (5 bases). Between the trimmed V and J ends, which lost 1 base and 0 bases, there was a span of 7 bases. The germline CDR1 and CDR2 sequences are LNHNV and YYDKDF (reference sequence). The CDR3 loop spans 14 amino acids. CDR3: CATSRVGSSYEQYF. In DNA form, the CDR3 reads TGTGCCACCAGCAGAGTAGGGAGCTCCTACGAGCAGTACTTC.